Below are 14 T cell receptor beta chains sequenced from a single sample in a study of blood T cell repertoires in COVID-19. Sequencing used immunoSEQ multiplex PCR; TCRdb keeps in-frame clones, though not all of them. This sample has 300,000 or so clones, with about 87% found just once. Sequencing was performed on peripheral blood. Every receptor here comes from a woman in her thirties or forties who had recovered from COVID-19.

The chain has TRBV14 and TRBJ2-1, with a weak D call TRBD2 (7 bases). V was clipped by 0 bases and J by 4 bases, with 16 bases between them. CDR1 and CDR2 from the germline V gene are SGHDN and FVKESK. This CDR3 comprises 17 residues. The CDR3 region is CASSQDLEGGPYNEQFF. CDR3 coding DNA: TGTGCCAGCAGCCAAGATCTGGAGGGGGGGCCTTACAATGAGCAGTTCTTC.

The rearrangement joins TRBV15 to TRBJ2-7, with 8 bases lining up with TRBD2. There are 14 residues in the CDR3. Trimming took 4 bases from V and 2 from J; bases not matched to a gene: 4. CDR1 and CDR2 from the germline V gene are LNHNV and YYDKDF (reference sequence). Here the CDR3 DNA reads TGTGCCACCAGCATCGGGGGGGACGCCTACGAGCAGTACTTC. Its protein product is CATSIGGDAYEQYF.

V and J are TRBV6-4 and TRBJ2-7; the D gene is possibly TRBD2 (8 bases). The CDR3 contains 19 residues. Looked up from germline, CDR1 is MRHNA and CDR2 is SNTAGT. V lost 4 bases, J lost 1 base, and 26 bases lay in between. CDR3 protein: CASSGGPGREGAQSYEQYF. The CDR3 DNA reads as TGTGCCAGCAGTGGCGGGCCGGGACGGGAGGGGGCCCAGTCCTACGAGCAGTACTTC.

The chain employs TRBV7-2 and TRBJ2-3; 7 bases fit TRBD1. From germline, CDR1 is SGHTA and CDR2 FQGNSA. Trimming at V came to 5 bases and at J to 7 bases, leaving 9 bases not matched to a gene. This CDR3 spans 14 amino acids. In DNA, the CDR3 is TGTGCCAGCAGCCCCGTACAGGGGCCTTATACGCAGTATTTT. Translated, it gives CASSPVQGPYTQYF.

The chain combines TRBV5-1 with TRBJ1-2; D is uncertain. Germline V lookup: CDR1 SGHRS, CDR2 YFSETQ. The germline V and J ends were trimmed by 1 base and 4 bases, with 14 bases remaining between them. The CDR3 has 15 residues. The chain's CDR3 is CASSLRPSHLYGYTF. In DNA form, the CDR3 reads TGCGCCAGCAGCTTGCGCCCTAGTCACCTCTATGGCTACACCTTC. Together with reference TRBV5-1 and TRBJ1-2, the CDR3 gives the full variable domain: KAGVTQTPRYLIKTRGQQVTLSCSPISGHRSVSWYQQTPGQGLQFLFEYFSETQRNKGNFPGRFSGRQFSNSRSEMNVSTLELGDSALYLCASSLRPSHLYGYTFGSGTRLTVV.

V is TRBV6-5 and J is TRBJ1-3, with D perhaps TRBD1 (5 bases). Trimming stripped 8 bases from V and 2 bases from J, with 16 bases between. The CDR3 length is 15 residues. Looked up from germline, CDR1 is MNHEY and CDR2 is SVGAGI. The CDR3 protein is CASSPQGAAGNTIYF. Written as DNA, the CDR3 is TGTGCCAGCTCTCCGCAAGGGGCTGCTGGAAACACCATATATTTT.

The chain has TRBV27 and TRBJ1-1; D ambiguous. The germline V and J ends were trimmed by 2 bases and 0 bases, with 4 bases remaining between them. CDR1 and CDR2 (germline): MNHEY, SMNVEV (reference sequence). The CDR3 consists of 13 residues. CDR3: CASSLTLNTEAFF. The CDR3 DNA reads TGTGCCAGCAGTTTAACTCTGAACACTGAAGCTTTCTTT.

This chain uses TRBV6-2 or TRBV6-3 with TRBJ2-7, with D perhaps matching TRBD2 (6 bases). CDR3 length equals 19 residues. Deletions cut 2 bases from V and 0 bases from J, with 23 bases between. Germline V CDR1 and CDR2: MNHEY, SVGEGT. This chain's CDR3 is CASSYPLARRTRSSYEQYF. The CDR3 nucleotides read TGTGCCAGCAGTTACCCGCTAGCGCGCCGCACGAGGAGCTCCTACGAGCAGTACTTC.

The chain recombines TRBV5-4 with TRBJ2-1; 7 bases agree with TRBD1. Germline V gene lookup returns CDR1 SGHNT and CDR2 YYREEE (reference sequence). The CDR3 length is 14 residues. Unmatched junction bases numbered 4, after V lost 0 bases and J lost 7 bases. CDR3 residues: CASSLASRGNEQFF. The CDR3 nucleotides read TGTGCCAGCAGCTTGGCCTCCAGGGGGAATGAGCAGTTCTTC. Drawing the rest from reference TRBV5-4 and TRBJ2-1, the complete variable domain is ETGVTQSPTHLIKTRGQQVTLRCSSQSGHNTVSWYQQALGQGPQFIFQYYREEENGRGNFPPRFSGLQFPNYSSELNVNALELDDSALYLCASSLASRGNEQFFGPGTRLTVL.

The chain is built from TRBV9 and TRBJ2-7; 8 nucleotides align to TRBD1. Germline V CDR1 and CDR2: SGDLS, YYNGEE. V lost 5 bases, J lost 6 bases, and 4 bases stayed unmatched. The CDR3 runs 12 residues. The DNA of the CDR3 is TGTGCCAGCAGTACAGGGGGGCGCGAGCAGTACTTC. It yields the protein CASSTGGREQYF.

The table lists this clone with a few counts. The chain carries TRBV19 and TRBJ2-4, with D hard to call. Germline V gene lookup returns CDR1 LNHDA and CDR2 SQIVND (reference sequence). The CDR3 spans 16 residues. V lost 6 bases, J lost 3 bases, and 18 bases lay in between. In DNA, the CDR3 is TGTGCCAGTAGCCCTTTGAGAGATGGAGACAAAAACATTCAGTACTTC. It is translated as CASSPLRDGDKNIQYF.

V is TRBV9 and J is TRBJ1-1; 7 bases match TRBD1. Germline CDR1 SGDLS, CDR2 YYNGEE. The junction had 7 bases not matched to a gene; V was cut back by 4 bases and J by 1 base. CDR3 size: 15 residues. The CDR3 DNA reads TGTGCCAGCAGCCCCACCGGACAGGCGAACACTGAAGCTTTCTTT. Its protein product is CASSPTGQANTEAFF.

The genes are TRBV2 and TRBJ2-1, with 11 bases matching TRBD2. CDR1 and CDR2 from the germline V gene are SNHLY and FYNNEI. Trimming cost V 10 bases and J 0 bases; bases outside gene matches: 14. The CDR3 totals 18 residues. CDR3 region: CAILNLAGGPFSYNEQFF. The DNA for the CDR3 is TGTGCCATCCTAAATCTAGCGGGGGGTCCGTTCTCCTACAATGAGCAGTTCTTC.

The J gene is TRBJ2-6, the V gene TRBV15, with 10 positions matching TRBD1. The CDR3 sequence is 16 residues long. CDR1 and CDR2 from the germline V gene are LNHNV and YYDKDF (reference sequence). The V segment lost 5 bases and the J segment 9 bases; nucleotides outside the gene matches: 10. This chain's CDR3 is CATSVPPGQGYNVLTF. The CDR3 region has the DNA TGTGCCACCAGCGTACCCCCGGGACAGGGGTACAACGTCCTGACTTTC.